The 13 T cell receptor beta chains reported below all come from one sample, sequenced in a study of blood T cells in healthy people across ages. A second PCR of 7 to 11 cycles used a sample-barcoded 5' primer and a J-beta primer mix. TCRdb re-analysed the 5' RACE reads in MiXCR, keeping a single row per CDR3 protein. The table includes under 850,000 distinct CDR3 sequences, 35% to 40% detected once. The specimen sequenced was blood. Source of these receptors: a man younger than 35 in good health.

In this sample, this clonotype turned up many times. The V call is TRBV28, the J call TRBJ2-3; tentatively, D is TRBD2 (6 bases). V was trimmed by 8 bases and J by 2 bases, leaving 11 bases between them. CDR3 length: 13 residues. CDR1 MDHEN and CDR2 SYDVKM come from the germline V gene. Here the CDR3 reads CASGRTLTDTQYF. In nucleotides, the CDR3 is TGTGCCAGCGGGAGGACTCTCACAGATACGCAGTATTTT.

V usage is TRBV28 and J usage is TRBJ1-5; 10 positions match TRBD1. The junction had 8 bases not matched to a gene; V was cut back by 6 bases and J by 0 bases. Per the germline V gene, CDR1 is MDHEN and CDR2 is SYDVKM. CDR3 size: 17 residues. CDR3 protein: CASRPGDRGLSNQPQHF. The CDR3 DNA reads TGTGCCAGCAGACCCGGGGACAGGGGCCTTAGCAATCAGCCCCAGCATTTT.

This clonotype was recorded a few times. The chain uses TRBV6-2 or TRBV6-3 and TRBJ2-3; D might be TRBD1 or TRBD2, each matching 6 bases. Trimming took off 2 bases at V and 6 bases at J, with 12 bases between the two ends. The CDR3 spans 14 residues. CDR1 MNHEY and CDR2 SVGEGT come from the germline V gene. CDR3 sequence reads: CASSYDGGEDTQYF. The CDR3 nucleotides are TGTGCCAGCAGTTACGACGGGGGCGAGGATACGCAGTATTTT.

The V and J genes are TRBV10-3 and TRBJ1-1; tentatively, D is TRBD1 (5 bases). The germline gives CDR1 ENHRY, CDR2 SYGVKD. Trimming left V 2 bases short and J 1 base short, with 11 bases between. This CDR3 has 15 residues. Here the CDR3 reads CAISERGDGNTEAFF. Written as DNA, the CDR3 is TGTGCCATCAGTGAGAGGGGAGACGGGAACACTGAAGCTTTCTTT.

The J gene is TRBJ2-7, the V gene TRBV20-1; D might be TRBD1 or TRBD2, each matching 6 bases. The ends were cut back, 6 bases at V and 4 bases at J, with 19 bases in the middle. The V gene's germline CDR1 is DFQATT and CDR2 SNEGSKA (reference sequence). The CDR3 is 14 amino acids. The CDR3 DNA reads TGCAGTGCCTTGTCCCCGGGGGCGGGGTACGAGCAGTACTTC. The encoded protein is CSALSPGAGYEQYF.

The chain carries TRBV25-1 and TRBJ2-1; D not certain. The end of the DNA aligns better with TRBJ2-7, so the J call may be wrong. CDR3 length: 14 amino acids. Germline lookup yields CDR1 MGHDK and CDR2 SYGVNS. In nucleotides, the CDR3 is TGTGCCAGCAGTCGGTGGAGCTCCTACAATGAGCAGTACTTC. It encodes CASSRWSSYNEQYF.

The chain is built from TRBV6-5 and TRBJ2-7; 8 nucleotides line up with TRBD2. CDR3 length equals 14 residues. The germline gives CDR1 MNHEY, CDR2 SVGAGI. With 2 bases clipped from V and 5 bases from J, the junction kept 5 bases outside the gene matches. CDR3 DNA: TGTGCCAGCAGTTACGCAAGCGGGGGAGACGAGCAGTACTTC. This encodes CASSYASGGDEQYF.

This clonotype was seen ten or more times. The V call is TRBV4-2, the J call TRBJ1-6, with a possible D match to TRBD1 (6 bases). This CDR3 spans 18 amino acids. V was clipped by 0 bases and J by 2 bases, with 14 bases between them. Looked up from germline, CDR1 is LGHNA and CDR2 is YNFKEQ. The CDR3 DNA is TGTGCCAGCAGCCAAGATCCGAATAGGGGGACCTATAATTCACCCCTCCACTTT. It codes for CASSQDPNRGTYNSPLHF.

Only one count was recorded for this clonotype. V usage is TRBV5-5 and J usage is TRBJ2-7; D gene unclear. Trimming removed 5 bases from V and 6 bases from J, with 18 bases in between. The CDR3 covers 14 residues. Germline V gene sequence: CDR1 SGHKS, CDR2 YYEKEE (reference sequence). The DNA of the CDR3 is TGTGCCAGCAGTCCATCGACGGCAGGTCGCGAGCAGTACTTC. Amino acids: CASSPSTAGREQYF.

In this sample, this clonotype turned up a few times. The CDR3 DNA follows: TGTGCCAGCAGTTACATGGGACAGGGGATACATGAGCAGTTCTTC. Translation: CASSYMGQGIHEQFF. V gene TRBV6-5 combines with J gene TRBJ2-1; TRBD1 agrees at 10 bases. The CDR3 length is 15 residues. V lost 2 bases and J lost 8; bases outside the gene matches: 6. Per the germline V gene, CDR1 is MNHEY and CDR2 is SVGAGI.

The chain couples TRBV10-3 to TRBJ2-5; D is uncertain. The ends were cut back, 6 bases at V and 2 bases at J, with 13 bases in the middle. Germline V gene sequence: CDR1 ENHRY, CDR2 SYGVKD. The CDR3 is made up of 14 amino acids. CDR3 sequence: CAISVRLGQETQYF. CDR3 in DNA: TGTGCCATCAGCGTACGATTGGGACAAGAGACCCAGTACTTC.

This clonotype has at least ten counts. The V and J genes are TRBV5-1 and TRBJ2-1; either TRBD1 or TRBD2 may fit D (5 bases each). The CDR3 is 15 residues long. CDR1 is SGHRS and CDR2 is YFSETQ in the germline V gene. Trimming shortened V by 0 bases and J by 6 bases, and 13 bases separated the two germline ends. The CDR3 is CASSLEGTSSNEQFF. Here the CDR3 DNA reads TGCGCCAGCAGCTTGGAAGGGACGAGTTCCAATGAGCAGTTCTTC.

The gene calls are TRBV7-2 and TRBJ1-1, with 7 bases matching TRBD1. There are 18 residues in the CDR3. CDR1 is SGHTA, CDR2 FQGNSA, per germline. Trimming took 5 bases from V and 8 from J; bases not matched to a gene: 23. The CDR3 loop is CASSARGQGGVFGKEAFF. In DNA form, the CDR3 reads TGTGCCAGCAGCGCAAGGGGCCAGGGGGGTGTGTTTGGGAAAGAAGCTTTCTTT.